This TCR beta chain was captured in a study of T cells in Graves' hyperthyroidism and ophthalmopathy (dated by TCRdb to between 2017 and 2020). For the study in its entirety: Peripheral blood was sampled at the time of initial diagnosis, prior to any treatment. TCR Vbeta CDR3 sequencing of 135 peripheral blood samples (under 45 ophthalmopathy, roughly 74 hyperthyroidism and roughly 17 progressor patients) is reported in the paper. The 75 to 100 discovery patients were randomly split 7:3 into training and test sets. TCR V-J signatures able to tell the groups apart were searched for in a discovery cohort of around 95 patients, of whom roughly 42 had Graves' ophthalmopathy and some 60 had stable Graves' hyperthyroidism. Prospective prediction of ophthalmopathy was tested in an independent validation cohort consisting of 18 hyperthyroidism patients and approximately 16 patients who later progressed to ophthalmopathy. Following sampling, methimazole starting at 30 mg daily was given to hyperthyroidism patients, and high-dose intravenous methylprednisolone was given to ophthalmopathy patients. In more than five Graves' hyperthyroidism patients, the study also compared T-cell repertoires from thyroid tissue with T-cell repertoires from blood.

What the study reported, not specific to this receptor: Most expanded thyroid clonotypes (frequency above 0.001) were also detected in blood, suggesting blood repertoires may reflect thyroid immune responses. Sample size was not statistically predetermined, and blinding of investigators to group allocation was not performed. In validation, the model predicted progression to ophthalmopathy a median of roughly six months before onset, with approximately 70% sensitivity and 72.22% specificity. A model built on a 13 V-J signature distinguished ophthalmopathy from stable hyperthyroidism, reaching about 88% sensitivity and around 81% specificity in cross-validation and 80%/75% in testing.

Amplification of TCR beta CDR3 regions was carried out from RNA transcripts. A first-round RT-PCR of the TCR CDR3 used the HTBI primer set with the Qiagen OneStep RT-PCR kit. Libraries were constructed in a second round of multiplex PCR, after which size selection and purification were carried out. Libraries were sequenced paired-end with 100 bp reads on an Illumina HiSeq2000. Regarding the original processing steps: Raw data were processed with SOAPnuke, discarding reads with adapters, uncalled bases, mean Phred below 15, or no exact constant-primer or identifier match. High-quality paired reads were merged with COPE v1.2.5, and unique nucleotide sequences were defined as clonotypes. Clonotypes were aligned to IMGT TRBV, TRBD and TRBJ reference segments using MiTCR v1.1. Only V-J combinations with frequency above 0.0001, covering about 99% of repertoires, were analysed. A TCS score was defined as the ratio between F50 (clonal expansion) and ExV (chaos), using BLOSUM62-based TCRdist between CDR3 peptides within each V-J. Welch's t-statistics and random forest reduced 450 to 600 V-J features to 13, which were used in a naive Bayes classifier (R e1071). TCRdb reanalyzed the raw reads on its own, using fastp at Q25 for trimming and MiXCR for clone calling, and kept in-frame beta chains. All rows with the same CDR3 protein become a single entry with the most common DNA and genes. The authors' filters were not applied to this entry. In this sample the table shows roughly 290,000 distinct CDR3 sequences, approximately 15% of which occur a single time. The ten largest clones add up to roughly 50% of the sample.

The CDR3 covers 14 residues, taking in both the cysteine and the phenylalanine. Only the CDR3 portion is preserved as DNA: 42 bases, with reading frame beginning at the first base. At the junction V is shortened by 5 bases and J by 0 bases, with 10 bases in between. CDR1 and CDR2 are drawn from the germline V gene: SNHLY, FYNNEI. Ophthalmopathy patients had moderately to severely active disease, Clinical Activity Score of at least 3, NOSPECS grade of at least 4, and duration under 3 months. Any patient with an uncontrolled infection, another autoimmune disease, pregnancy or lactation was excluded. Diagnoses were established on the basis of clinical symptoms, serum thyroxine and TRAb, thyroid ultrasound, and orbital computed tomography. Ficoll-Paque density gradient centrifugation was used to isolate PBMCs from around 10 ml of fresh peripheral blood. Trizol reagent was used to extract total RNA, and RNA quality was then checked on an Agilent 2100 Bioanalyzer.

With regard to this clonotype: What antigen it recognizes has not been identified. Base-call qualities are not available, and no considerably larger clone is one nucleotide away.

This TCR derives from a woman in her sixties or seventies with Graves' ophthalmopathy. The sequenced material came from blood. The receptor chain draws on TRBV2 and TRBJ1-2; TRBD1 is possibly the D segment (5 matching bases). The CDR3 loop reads CASSRDLANYGYTF. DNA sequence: TGTGCCAGCAGTCGGGACCTCGCTAACTATGGCTACACCTTC. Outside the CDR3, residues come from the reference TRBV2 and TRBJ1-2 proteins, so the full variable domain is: EPEVTQTPSHQVTQMGQEVILRCVPISNHLYFYWYRQILGQKVEFLVSFYNNEISEKSEIFDDQFSVERPDGSNFTLKIRSTKLEDSAMYFCASSRDLANYGYTFGSGTRLTVV.